The 8 T cell receptor beta chains below come from one sample, sequenced in a study of shared clonotypes between healthy human individuals. The repertoire was sequenced with immunoSEQ multiplex PCR; TCRdb's copy has only in-frame clones and lacks some. The sample carries over 2 million clones, about 90% recorded once. The sample taken for sequencing was naive CD4+ T cells from PBMCs. Subset of the sample: CD45RA+ positively selected. These receptors all come from a man between 18 and 29 years old in good health. Some clones in this sample may be carry-over from other donors' samples.

CDR3 amino acids: CASSVENHNEQFF. The CDR3 DNA is TGTGCCAGCAGCGTAGAAAATCACAATGAGCAGTTCTTC. The chain combines TRBV9 with TRBJ2-1; D call uncertain. Germline V gene data show CDR1 as SGDLS and CDR2 as YYNGEE. V was cut by 0 bases and J by 5 bases, with 6 bases left in between. The CDR3 runs 13 residues.

About this clone itself: Other nucleotide sequences in the sample specify the same CDR3. The chain combines TRBV5-1 with TRBJ1-3; D is undetermined. Per germline, CDR1 SGHRS and CDR2 YFSETQ. The V end lost 4 bases, the J end lost 0 bases, and 5 bases lay between the germline ends. The CDR3 sequence is 13 residues long. The DNA for the CDR3 is TGCGCCAGCAGCCTGTCCTCTGGAAACACCATATATTTT. Translating gives CASSLSSGNTIYF.

Comments on this clone: Within the sample, other DNA sequences also encode this same CDR3. The chain joins TRBV18 to TRBJ2-1, with 9 bases matching TRBD2. Germline loops: CDR1 KGHSH, CDR2 LQKENI. The CDR3 spans 14 residues. J lost 7 bases, V lost 3 bases, and 4 bases had no gene match. The CDR3 protein is CASSPGLAGNEQFF. The CDR3 DNA reads as TGTGCCAGCTCACCGGGACTAGCTGGTAATGAGCAGTTCTTC.

The chain joins TRBV27 to TRBJ2-3, with 7 nucleotides matching TRBD2. Germline V gene sequence: CDR1 MNHEY, CDR2 SMNVEV (reference sequence). The V and J ends lost 4 bases and 4 bases, in that order; junction bases with no gene match: 14. The CDR3 covers 17 residues. The CDR3 region is CASSSLGAGTKADTQYF. As DNA, the CDR3 is TGTGCCAGCAGTTCTCTCGGAGCGGGAACGAAGGCAGATACGCAGTATTTT.

The chain combines TRBV7-9 with TRBJ2-1; D gene uncertain. Germline loops: CDR1 SEHNR, CDR2 FQNEAQ (reference sequence). This CDR3 spans 10 amino acids. V was trimmed by 4 bases and J by 14 bases, leaving 9 bases between them. The CDR3 here is CASSSTLEFF. In nucleotides, the CDR3 is TGTGCCAGCAGCTCCACCCTGGAGTTCTTC.

This sequence joins TRBV29-1 and TRBJ2-1, with D uncertain. The CDR3 consists of 14 residues. Trimming took off 4 bases at V and 1 base at J, with 11 bases between the two ends. Germline CDR1 reads SQVTM; CDR2 reads ANQGSEA. The chain's CDR3 is CSVGLSWSYNEQFF. CDR3 DNA sequence: TGCAGCGTTGGGCTTAGTTGGTCCTACAATGAGCAGTTCTTC.

The CDR3 DNA reads as TGTGCCAGCAGTGAAACCAGGGTCCAAAGCAATCAGCCCCAGCATTTT. It specifies CASSETRVQSNQPQHF. V gene TRBV2 combines with J gene TRBJ1-5, with D possibly being TRBD1 (5 bases). Deletions cut 2 bases from V and 1 base from J, with 12 bases between. This CDR3 has 16 amino acids. From germline, CDR1 is SNHLY and CDR2 FYNNEI.

This chain joins TRBV11-2 and TRBJ2-4, with 8 bases identical to TRBD2. The CDR3 is made up of 17 amino acids. The junction had 6 bases not matched to a gene; V was cut back by 0 bases and J by 2 bases. Germline CDR1 reads SGHAT; CDR2 reads FQNNGV. CDR3 nucleotides: TGTGCCAGCAGCTTAGACGGTAGCGGGACCACCAAAAACATTCAGTACTTC. This encodes CASSLDGSGTTKNIQYF.